The TCR beta chain described here comes from a study of T cells in narcolepsy. Study information: Donors had narcolepsy type 1 or type 2, or were healthy controls.

TCRdb keeps only in-frame clones here, not all; method: immunoSEQ multiplex PCR. In the table there are some 32,000 clones, roughly four fifths of which are singletons. Points on this clone: Its antigen is unidentified.

Germline loops: CDR1 SGHAT, CDR2 FQNNGV. The CDR3 covers 14 residues. With 1 base removed from V and 2 bases from J, the gap between germline ends came to 9 bases. Study-level points and caveats: Autoreactive clonotypes reportedly recurred in blood of same and different patients, not controls. Comparing one patient's CSF and blood CD4+ clonotypes highlighted HCRT- and TRIB2-specific autoreactive clonotypes. No autoreactive T cell clone sequences appeared in some memory CD4+ repertoires.

Sample: CD45RA- memory CD4+ T cells from PBMCs. This chain links TRBV11-2 with TRBJ2-7; unclear D gene. The source of this sequence is a human donor with narcolepsy. CDR3 in DNA: TGTGCCAGCAGCTTAGTCATTGCTACCTACGAGCAGTACTTC. It specifies CASSLVIATYEQYF.